This T cell receptor beta chain originates from a study of T cell changes during pregnancy in multiple sclerosis. Some clones are missing from TCRdb's copy, which holds only in-frame ones; the method was immunoSEQ multiplex PCR. The data contain 100,000 or so clones, roughly 91% of them singletons. This clone was recorded once. Trimming took 10 bases from V and 6 from J; bases not matched to a gene: 6. Per germline, CDR1 SGHTA and CDR2 FQGNSA. The CDR3 contains 12 residues. The gene calls are TRBV7-2 and TRBJ1-3, with 7 bases identical to TRBD1. The receptor comes from a female donor with multiple sclerosis, enrolled in a pregnancy study. The sample was peripheral blood, taken in the first trimester of pregnancy. CDR3 in amino acids: CANLQGLNTIYF. The CDR3 DNA sequence: TGTGCCAACTTACAGGGGTTAAACACCATATATTTT. Looking up the rest from reference TRBV7-2 and TRBJ1-3 gives the full variable domain: GAGVSQSPSNKVTEKGKDVELRCDPISGHTALYWYRQSLGQGLEFLIYFQGNSAPDKSGLPSDRFSAERTGGSVSTLTIQRTQQEDSAVYLCANLQGLNTIYFGEGSWLTVV.